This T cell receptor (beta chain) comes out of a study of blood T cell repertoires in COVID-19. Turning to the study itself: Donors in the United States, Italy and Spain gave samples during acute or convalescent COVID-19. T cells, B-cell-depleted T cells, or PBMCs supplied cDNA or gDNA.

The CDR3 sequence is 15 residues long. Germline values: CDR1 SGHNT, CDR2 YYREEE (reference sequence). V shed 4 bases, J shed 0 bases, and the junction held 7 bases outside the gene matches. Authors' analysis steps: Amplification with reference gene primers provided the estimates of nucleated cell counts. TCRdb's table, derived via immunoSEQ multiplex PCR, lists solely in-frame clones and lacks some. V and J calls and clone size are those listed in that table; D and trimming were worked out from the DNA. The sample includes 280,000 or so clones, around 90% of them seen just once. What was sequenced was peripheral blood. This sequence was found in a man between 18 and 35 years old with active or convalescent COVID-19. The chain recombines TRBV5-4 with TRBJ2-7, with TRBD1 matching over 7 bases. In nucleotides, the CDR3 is TGTGCCAGCAGCAGACAGGGATCTAACTCCTACGAGCAGTACTTC. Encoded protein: CASSRQGSNSYEQYF.